The rows below give T cell receptor beta chains drawn from one sample of a study of Graves' ophthalmopathy and Graves' hyperthyroidism. Each CDR3 protein is one row after TCRdb ran MiXCR on the multiplex PCR reads. The sample shows around 400,000 distinct CDR3 sequences, about 16% of them seen only once. What was sequenced was peripheral blood. The receptor source for this set is a young woman with Graves' ophthalmopathy. Both conserved end residues are part of each CDR3. Fields, in order: J gene, clone size, D gene, V gene, CDR3 DNA, CDR3 protein. The D gene is left open where the match is weak. Clone size is stated in some rows and not others, as once, few, many or a class when expanded.

j_gene: TRBJ2-2; abundance: many; d_gene: NA; v_gene: TRBV4-2; CDR3nt: TGTGCCAGCAAATCTACGAACACCGGGGAGCTGTTTTTT; CDR3aa: CASKSTNTGELFF
j_gene: TRBJ2-2; abundance: many; d_gene: NA; v_gene: TRBV7-3; CDR3nt: TGTGCCAGCAGCTTAACGACGGTTGGGGAGCTGTTTTTT; CDR3aa: CASSLTTVGELFF
j_gene: TRBJ2-7; abundance: many; d_gene: NA; v_gene: TRBV11-2; CDR3nt: TGTGCCAGCAGCTTAGTAGGTCGAGGGGGCGAGCAGTACTTC; CDR3aa: CASSLVGRGGEQYF
j_gene: TRBJ1-1; abundance: many; d_gene: TRBD1; v_gene: TRBV5-1; CDR3nt: TGCGCCAGCAGCTCCGAGACAGGGATTCGGAACACTGAAGCTTTCTTT; CDR3aa: CASSSETGIRNTEAFF
j_gene: TRBJ2-5; abundance: many; d_gene: NA; v_gene: TRBV15; CDR3nt: TGTGCCACCAGCAGAGATGACGGGGAGACCCAGTACTTC; CDR3aa: CATSRDDGETQYF
j_gene: TRBJ2-2; abundance: NA; d_gene: TRBD1; v_gene: TRBV19; CDR3nt: TGTGCCAGTAGTAACCAGGGGGCGTCCACCGGGGAGCTGTTTTTT; CDR3aa: CASSNQGASTGELFF
j_gene: TRBJ2-5; abundance: NA; d_gene: TRBD2; v_gene: TRBV6-2/TRBV6-3; CDR3nt: TGTGCCAGCATTCTATCCCTAGGGGCGACTAGCGGGAAGGAGACCCAGTACTTC; CDR3aa: CASILSLGATSGKETQYF
j_gene: TRBJ1-6; abundance: many; d_gene: NA; v_gene: TRBV7-9; CDR3nt: TGTGCCAGCAGCGGAAAGATAGCCGCCCTCCACTTT; CDR3aa: CASSGKIAALHF
j_gene: TRBJ1-1; abundance: many; d_gene: TRBD1; v_gene: TRBV4-3; CDR3nt: TGCGCCAGCAGCCAATTCGGGACAGGGGCCACCCTAACTGAAGCTTTCTTT; CDR3aa: CASSQFGTGATLTEAFF
j_gene: TRBJ2-7; abundance: NA; d_gene: TRBD1; v_gene: TRBV19; CDR3nt: TGTGCCAGTAGTAGTATTCAGGGACAGGGGACCTACGAGCAGTACTTC; CDR3aa: CASSSIQGQGTYEQYF
j_gene: TRBJ1-2; abundance: once; d_gene: NA; v_gene: TRBV7-2; CDR3nt: TGTGCCAGCAGCGTCGAGAGGGTCAGACATGGCTACACCTTC; CDR3aa: CASSVERVRHGYTF
j_gene: TRBJ2-2; abundance: NA; d_gene: TRBD2; v_gene: TRBV6-7; CDR3nt: TGTGCCAGCAGCCCTCCGGGACTAGCGGGAGGCGCCGGGGAGCTGTTTTTT; CDR3aa: CASSPPGLAGGAGELFF